This TCR beta chain was observed in a study of blood T cells in healthy people across ages. Findings and caveats of the study: TCR beta diversity correlated strongly with naive T cell percentage.

V gave up 6 bases and J gave up 5 bases; unmatched junction bases: 9. The CDR3 consists of 15 residues. A second PCR of 7 to 11 cycles used a sample-barcoded 5' primer and a J-beta primer mix. TCRdb independently ran MiXCR on the 5' RACE reads; one entry per CDR3 protein. The repertoire holds about 1.4 million distinct CDR3 sequences, with approximately 59% as singletons. For this clonotype: The antigen remains unidentified.

The sample, roughly 9.5 milliliters of peripheral blood, was drawn from each donor. This sequence originates from a man aged 18 to 30 in good health. Sequences were obtained from blood. The J gene is TRBJ1-1, the V gene TRBV12-3 or TRBV12-4; TRBD1 matches at 10 bases. CDR3 protein: CASRPTGGAVTEAFF. The CDR3 region has the DNA TGTGCCAGCAGACCGACAGGGGGCGCGGTTACTGAAGCTTTCTTT.